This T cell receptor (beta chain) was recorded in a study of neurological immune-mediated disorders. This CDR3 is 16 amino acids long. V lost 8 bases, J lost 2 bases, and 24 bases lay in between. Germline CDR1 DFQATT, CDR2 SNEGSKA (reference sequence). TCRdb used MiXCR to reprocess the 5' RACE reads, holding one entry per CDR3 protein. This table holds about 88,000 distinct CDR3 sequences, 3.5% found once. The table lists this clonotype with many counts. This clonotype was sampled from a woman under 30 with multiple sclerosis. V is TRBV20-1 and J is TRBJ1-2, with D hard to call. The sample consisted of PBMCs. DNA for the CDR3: TGCAGTCCCTCTCTCGAGGGCGCCCAACGAAACTATGGCTACACCTTC. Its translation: CSPSLEGAQRNYGYTF.